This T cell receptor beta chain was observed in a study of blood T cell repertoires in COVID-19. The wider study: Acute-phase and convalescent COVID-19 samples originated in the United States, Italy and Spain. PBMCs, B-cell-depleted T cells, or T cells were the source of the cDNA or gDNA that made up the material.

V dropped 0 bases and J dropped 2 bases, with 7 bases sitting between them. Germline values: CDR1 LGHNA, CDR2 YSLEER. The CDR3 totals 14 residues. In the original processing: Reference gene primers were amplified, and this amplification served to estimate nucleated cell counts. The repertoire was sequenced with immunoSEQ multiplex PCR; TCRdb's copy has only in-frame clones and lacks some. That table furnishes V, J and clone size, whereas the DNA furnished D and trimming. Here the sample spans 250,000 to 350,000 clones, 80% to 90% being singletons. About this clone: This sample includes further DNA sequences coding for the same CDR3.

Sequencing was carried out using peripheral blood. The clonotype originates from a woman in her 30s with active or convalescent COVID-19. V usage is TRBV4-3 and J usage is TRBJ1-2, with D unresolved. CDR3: CASSQDRGNYGYTF. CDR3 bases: TGCGCCAGCAGCCAAGACCGCGGGAACTATGGCTACACCTTC.